The 8 T cell receptor beta chains reported below all come from one sample, sequenced in a study of patients and donors after allogeneic stem cell transplantation. TCRdb called the RT-PCR reads again in MiXCR, with one record for every CDR3 protein. Counted here are more than 850,000 distinct CDR3 sequences, more than 15% occurring once; the ten biggest clones make up around 6%. Sequenced material: blood, either unsorted or a sorted T cell fraction (not recorded which). These receptors all stem from a human donor who was either an allogeneic HSCT recipient or a stem cell or donor lymphocyte infusion donor (not recorded which). It is not recorded whose cells these are; they may come from a transplant donor.

This clonotype showed up just once. The chain links TRBV6-5 to TRBJ2-1, with a weak D call TRBD1 (5 bases). Trimming pared 4 bases from V and 8 bases from J, leaving 24 bases between. Per germline, CDR1 MNHEY and CDR2 SVGAGI. The CDR3 is made up of 17 amino acids. The CDR3 is CASSSPTLLGASHEQFF. CDR3 coding DNA: TGTGCCAGCAGTTCCCCAACCCTATTAGGGGCCTCCCATGAGCAGTTCTTC.

This clonotype was observed a handful of times. The CDR3 sequence: CSVEDSPILVGGYTF. Here the CDR3 DNA reads TGCAGCGTTGAAGACTCCCCGATCTTAGTTGGGGGCTACACCTTC. The chain carries TRBV29-1 and TRBJ1-2; D gene uncertain. V was shortened by 0 bases and J by 8 bases, with 19 bases between the two germline ends. The CDR3 spans 15 residues. Germline V gene data show CDR1 as SQVTM and CDR2 as ANQGSEA.

This chain connects TRBV6-1 to TRBJ2-3; 7 nucleotides line up with TRBD2. CDR3 length equals 13 residues. Unmatched junction bases numbered 5, after V lost 7 bases and J lost 4 bases. Per germline, CDR1 MNHNS and CDR2 SASEGT. The DNA of the CDR3 is TGTGCCAGCAAGCGGGATCGAGCAGATACGCAGTATTTT. Its protein product is CASKRDRADTQYF.

There are a few counts of this clonotype. This chain links TRBV11-2 with TRBJ2-2; D unresolved. This CDR3 has 16 amino acids. Germline CDR1 is SGHAT and CDR2 is FQNNGV. V was trimmed by 4 bases and J by 4 bases, leaving 16 bases between them. CDR3 nucleotides: TGTGCCAGCAGCTCTTGGAAGGGTTCGGGCACCGGGGAGCTGTTTTTT. Protein product: CASSSWKGSGTGELFF. The full variable domain, its missing parts supplied by reference TRBV11-2 and TRBJ2-2, is EAGVAQSPRYKIIEKRQSVAFWCNPISGHATLYWYQQILGQGPKLLIQFQNNGVVDDSQLPKDRFSAERLKGVDSTLKIQPAKLEDSAVYLCASSSWKGSGTGELFFGEGSRLTVL.

CDR3: CASSISNHYEQYF. CDR3 DNA: TGTGCCAGCAGCATCTCGAATCACTACGAGCAGTACTTC. The V call is TRBV27, the J call TRBJ2-7, with D unresolved. Between the trimmed V and J ends, which lost 6 bases and 3 bases, there was a span of 12 bases. This CDR3 has 13 amino acids. Germline V gene lookup returns CDR1 MNHEY and CDR2 SMNVEV (reference sequence).

This clonotype was picked up a small number of times. J is TRBJ2-1 and V is TRBV10-3; TRBD2 agrees at 7 bases. Trimming at V came to 6 bases and at J to 9 bases, leaving 8 bases not matched to a gene. Germline CDR1 is ENHRY and CDR2 is SYGVKD. The length of the CDR3 is 13 residues. CDR3 protein: CAISAPGEGEQFF. The DNA of the CDR3 is TGTGCCATCAGCGCACCGGGGGAGGGTGAGCAGTTCTTC.

This clonotype was counted between two and nine times. The CDR3 is CASRGVGLASFSYEQYF. As DNA, the CDR3 is TGTGCCAGCAGGGGGGTGGGACTAGCTTCTTTCTCTTACGAGCAGTACTTC. This chain links TRBV27 with TRBJ2-7; 9 positions match TRBD2. Per germline, CDR1 MNHEY and CDR2 SMNVEV (reference sequence). V dropped 6 bases and J dropped 4; count of bases not matched to a gene: 16. CDR3 length: 17 amino acids.

A few counts support this clonotype. This rearrangement joins TRBV20-1 to TRBJ2-7, with TRBD2 matching 8 bases. This CDR3 has 15 amino acids. Germline V gene lookup returns CDR1 DFQATT and CDR2 SNEGSKA (reference sequence). The V gene end was trimmed by 1 base and the J gene end by 3 bases; junction bases not matched to a gene: 8. The CDR3 bases are TGCAGTGCTAGAGGGTCCGGGACTAGTAGCTACGAGCAGTACTTC. It codes for CSARGSGTSSYEQYF.